The rows below give T cell receptor beta chains drawn from one sample of a study of CD8+CD57+ T cells in acquired aplastic anemia. In TCRdb, the reads were re-called with MiXCR into one record per CDR3 protein. The repertoire holds tens of thousands of distinct CDR3 sequences, with roughly 70% as singletons. Sequences were obtained from sorted CD4+, CD8+, or CD8+CD57+ T cells (not recorded which) from PBMCs. The receptor source for this set is a human donor with aplastic anemia. The CDR3 runs from the conserved cysteine through the conserved F or W. A D gene is named only where the DNA matches it firmly. The size of a clone is reported for some rows only, either as once, few or many, or as a class for expanded clones.

TRBJ2-5 . . TRBV29-1 CSVEIETARNF TGCAGCGTTGAAATCGAAACTGCCAGGAACTTC
TRBJ2-5 few TRBD2 TRBV29-1 CSVTGGEETQYF TGCAGCGTTACCGGGGGGGAAGAGACCCAGTACTTC
TRBJ2-7 . . TRBV29-1 CSVEDSRGSYEQYF TGCAGCGTTGAAGATAGTCGGGGCTCCTACGAGCAGTACTTC
TRBJ1-5 . . TRBV19 CATSAANSNQPQHF TGTGCCACCAGCGCAGCTAATAGCAATCAGCCCCAGCATTTT
TRBJ2-5 . TRBD1 TRBV5-4 CASSWVTGGEETQYF TGTGCCAGCAGCTGGGTTACAGGGGGCGAAGAGACCCAGTACTTC
TRBJ2-7 many TRBD1 TRBV6-5 CASSYGGQGSYEQYF TGTGCCAGCAGTTACGGGGGACAGGGGTCCTACGAGCAGTACTTC
TRBJ2-5 . TRBD2 TRBV4-2 CASSQGEGIRETQYF TGTGCCAGCAGCCAAGGGGAGGGGATAAGGGAGACCCAGTACTTC
TRBJ2-1 once TRBD2 TRBV7-9 CASRRTSVNEQFF TGTGCCAGCAGGCGGACTAGCGTCAATGAGCAGTTCTTC
TRBJ2-3 . TRBD2 TRBV10-3 CATSPGLAETGTQYF TGTGCCACCAGTCCGGGACTAGCTGAGACTGGGACGCAGTATTTT
TRBJ2-1 many TRBD2 TRBV20-1 CSAPTSGRPYNEQFF TGCAGTGCTCCAACTAGCGGGAGACCCTACAATGAGCAGTTCTTC
TRBJ2-7 . . TRBV6-5 CASSYSGHGVYEQYF TGTGCCAGCAGTTACTCGGGACATGGGGTCTACGAGCAGTACTTC